This TCR beta chain appears in the sequencing data of a study of blood T cell repertoires in COVID-19. Trimming shortened V by 2 bases and J by 0 bases, and 11 bases separated the two germline ends. The CDR3 totals 15 residues. Germline-derived CDR1 and CDR2 are SGHRS and YFSETQ. Repertoires were generated with immunoSEQ multiplex PCR, while TCRdb's copy carries only in-frame clones and drops some. Counted here are some 130,000 clones, 84% occurring once; the ten biggest clones make up 44%. The rearrangement links TRBV5-1 to TRBJ1-1; D gene uncertain. The source of this sequence is a human donor in a cohort sampled during active COVID-19. The sequenced material came from peripheral blood. The CDR3 sequence: CASSLAGGLNTEAFF. The CDR3 nucleotides read TGCGCCAGCAGCTTAGCTGGAGGGCTGAACACTGAAGCTTTCTTT.